These 15 T cell receptor beta chains share one sample of origin, sequenced in a study of blood T cell repertoires in COVID-19. TCRdb's copy holds only in-frame clones and misses some; the assay was immunoSEQ multiplex PCR. Altogether around 80,000 clones are present, 60% to 75% being singletons, with the ten largest covering less than 7.5%. Source material: peripheral blood. All receptors come from a man aged 50 or older with active or convalescent COVID-19.

The genes are TRBV6-2 or TRBV6-3 and TRBJ1-6, with D possibly matching TRBD1 (6 bases). Trimming stripped 4 bases from V and 11 bases from J, with 15 bases between. CDR1 MNHEY and CDR2 SVGEGT come from the germline V gene. The CDR3 contains 14 residues. The CDR3 spells CASSSTGSLAPLHF. The CDR3 coding sequence is TGTGCCAGCAGTTCAACAGGGAGTCTAGCACCCCTCCACTTT.

The genes are TRBV5-1 and TRBJ2-5, with a possible D match to TRBD2 (6 bases). V lost 4 bases, J lost 4 bases, and 14 bases lay in between. This CDR3 region has 14 residues. Looked up from germline, CDR1 is SGHRS and CDR2 is YFSETQ. The CDR3, as DNA: TGCGCCAGCAGCCCAATGGTGGGGGGAGAGACCCAGTACTTC. Amino acid sequence: CASSPMVGGETQYF.

The chain joins TRBV9 to TRBJ1-5; a weak D match, TRBD1 (6 bases). Germline CDR1 and CDR2: SGDLS and YYNGEE. This CDR3 spans 16 amino acids. V lost 4 bases and J lost 4, with 18 bases in between. The CDR3 DNA follows: TGTGCCAGCAGCCCCAGCGGACAGCCGGGGAATCAGCCCCAGCATTTT. Encoded protein: CASSPSGQPGNQPQHF.

V gene TRBV5-5 combines with J gene TRBJ2-5; 9 bases agree with TRBD2. The CDR3 covers 16 residues. Germline V CDR1 and CDR2: SGHKS, YYEKEE (reference sequence). V lost 4 bases to trimming and J lost 5 bases; unmatched junction nucleotides: 12. The CDR3 sequence: CASSQGHSGGGETQYF. The CDR3 nucleotides read TGTGCCAGCAGCCAGGGACATAGCGGGGGAGGGGAGACCCAGTACTTC.

A few counts support this clone. The CDR3 nucleotides are TGTGCCAGCAGGGGGACTAGCGGGGGTTCAGATACGCAGTATTTT. Translated, it gives CASRGTSGGSDTQYF. The chain uses TRBV28 and TRBJ2-3, with 14 bases aligning to TRBD2. The CDR3 has 15 residues. Germline V gene data show CDR1 as MDHEN and CDR2 as SYDVKM. With 6 bases clipped from V and 4 bases from J, the junction kept 3 bases outside the gene matches.

V gene TRBV14 combines with J gene TRBJ1-2, with D possibly matching TRBD1 (5 bases). Germline assignment: CDR1 SGHDN and CDR2 FVKESK. V lost 2 bases and J 9 bases, leaving 13 bases between the germline ends. The CDR3 spans 13 residues. The CDR3 sequence is CASSQQGWTSYTF. The CDR3 DNA reads TGTGCCAGCAGCCAACAGGGATGGACTAGCTACACCTTC.

This chain links TRBV6-2 or TRBV6-3 with TRBJ2-2; maybe TRBD1 (5 bases). The V and J ends lost 5 bases and 6 bases respectively, with 34 bases between them. Germline lookup yields CDR1 MNHEY and CDR2 SVGEGT. The CDR3 length is 21 residues. As DNA, the CDR3 is TGTGCCAGCAGTCCGCTCTACCACCCCGAAAGACAGCGCCAGTATGCCGGGGAGCTGTTTTTT. Its protein product is CASSPLYHPERQRQYAGELFF.

The rearrangement links TRBV4-3 to TRBJ2-3, with 8 bases matching TRBD1. Germline-derived CDR1 and CDR2 are LGHNA and YSLEER. After removal of 3 bases from V and 5 bases from J, the junction contained 16 bases not matched to a gene. The CDR3 loop spans 18 amino acids. The CDR3 DNA follows: TGCGCCAGCAGCCAGGACGAGGTACTCAGGGGGCGTATAGATACGCAGTATTTT. Translation gives CASSQDEVLRGRIDTQYF.

V is TRBV5-5 and J is TRBJ1-2, with no clear D. Germline lookup yields CDR1 SGHKS and CDR2 YYEKEE (reference sequence). This CDR3 spans 14 amino acids. V lost 3 bases and J 1 base, leaving 10 bases between the germline ends. The CDR3 here is CASSSMGSNYGYTF. CDR3 sequence (DNA): TGTGCCAGCAGCTCCATGGGGAGTAACTATGGCTACACCTTC.

The V gene is TRBV12-3 or TRBV12-4, the J gene TRBJ1-2; a possible D gene is TRBD1 (6 bases). This CDR3 is built from 13 residues. The V end was cut by 10 bases, the J end by 4 bases, with 16 bases between. CDR3 in DNA: TGTGCCACCGAGGGGGTGGACGGCTATGGCTACACCTTC. It codes for CATEGVDGYGYTF.

The table lists this clone with a count of one. The chain employs TRBV5-1 and TRBJ1-6, with D possibly being TRBD1 (6 bases). The CDR3 is 14 amino acids. Trimming cost V 5 bases and J 7 bases, with 13 bases left between them. Per the germline V gene, CDR1 is SGHRS and CDR2 is YFSETQ. The CDR3 reads CASRLTGDNSPLHF. The CDR3 DNA follows: TGCGCCAGCAGATTGACAGGAGACAATTCACCCCTCCACTTT.

V and J are TRBV19 and TRBJ2-7, with D tentatively TRBD2 (6 bases). This CDR3 comprises 15 residues. Germline V gene data show CDR1 as LNHDA and CDR2 as SQIVND (reference sequence). Trimming stripped 5 bases from V and 6 bases from J, with 20 bases between. The CDR3: CASSLGGPPLAEQYF. Written as DNA, the CDR3 is TGTGCCAGTAGTCTGGGGGGACCCCCTTTGGCCGAGCAGTACTTC. Together with reference TRBV19 and TRBJ2-7, the CDR3 gives the full variable domain: DGGITQSPKYLFRKEGQNVTLSCEQNLNHDAMYWYRQDPGQGLRLIYYSQIVNDFQKGDIAEGYSVSREKKESFPLTVTSAQKNPTAFYLCASSLGGPPLAEQYFGPGTRLTVT.

This clone was counted many times. The chain uses TRBV11-2 and TRBJ1-2, with D maybe TRBD1 (6 bases). The length of the CDR3 is 15 residues. Trimming left V 5 bases short and J 4 bases short, with 17 bases between. Germline V gene lookup returns CDR1 SGHAT and CDR2 FQNNGV. DNA of the CDR3: TGTGCCAGCAGCCCATCGGGGGGCAGAAGCTATGGCTACACCTTC. Translating it yields CASSPSGGRSYGYTF.

This clone was seen only a few times. The genes are TRBV19 and TRBJ1-5; D remains ambiguous. This CDR3 is built from 17 residues. The germline V and J ends were trimmed by 3 bases and 1 base, with 16 bases remaining between them. Germline V gene lookup returns CDR1 LNHDA and CDR2 SQIVND (reference sequence). CDR3 protein: CASSMGRERRSNQPQHF. The CDR3 DNA reads as TGTGCCAGTAGTATGGGTAGGGAGAGACGGAGCAATCAGCCCCAGCATTTT.

This chain links TRBV4-3 with TRBJ2-2; 7 bases align to TRBD1. J was trimmed by 4 bases and V by 0 bases; bases with no gene match: 11. The CDR3 length is 18 residues. The germline V gene has CDR1 LGHNA and CDR2 YSLEER. CDR3 loop: CASSQDSLNRGPTGELFF. CDR3 sequence (DNA): TGCGCCAGCAGCCAAGATTCCCTAAACAGGGGACCCACCGGGGAGCTGTTTTTT.